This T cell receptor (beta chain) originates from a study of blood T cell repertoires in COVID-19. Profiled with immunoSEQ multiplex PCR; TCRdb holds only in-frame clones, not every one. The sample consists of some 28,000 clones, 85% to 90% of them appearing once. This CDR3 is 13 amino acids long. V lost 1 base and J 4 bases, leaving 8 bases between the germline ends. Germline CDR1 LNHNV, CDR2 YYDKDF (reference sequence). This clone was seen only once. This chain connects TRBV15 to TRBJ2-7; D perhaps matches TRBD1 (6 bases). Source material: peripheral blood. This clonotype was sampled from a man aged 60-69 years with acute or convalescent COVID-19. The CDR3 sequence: CATSRGGQYEQYF. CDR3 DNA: TGTGCCACCAGCAGAGGCGGACAGTACGAGCAGTACTTC.